These T cell receptor beta chains were read from a single sample in a study of siplizumab effects on memory and regulatory T cells. The protocol was immunoSEQ multiplex PCR, while the TCRdb copy is restricted to in-frame clones and leaves out a portion. The data show over 70,000 clones, with 95% seen just once and about 18% held by the top ten. Sequencing input: CD8+ T cells sorted from blood. These receptors came from a human donor in good health. Both conserved end residues are part of each CDR3. D genes are given only for firm matches. Clone size is not always given. Where it is, it says once, few, many or a class for expanded clones.

V,size,J,D,DNA,CDR3
TRBV29-1,NA,TRBJ2-1,NA,TGCAGCGTTGAAAGGGACAATGAGCAGTTCTTC,CSVERDNEQFF
TRBV6-5,NA,TRBJ2-3,NA,TGTGCCAGCAGTTACGTCGCGAACCCCGGGGATACGCAGTATTTT,CASSYVANPGDTQYF
TRBV7-9,NA,TRBJ1-2,NA,TGTGCCAGCAGCTTCTCCGCTTTGAACTATGGCTACACCTTC,CASSFSALNYGYTF
TRBV21-1,once,TRBJ2-3,NA,TGTGCCAGCGGGAAGCGGGACACAGATACGCAGTATTTT,CASGKRDTDTQYF
TRBV28,once,TRBJ2-7,TRBD2,TGTGCCAGCAGTTTAGCGGGAGGGTCCTACGAGCAGTACTTC,CASSLAGGSYEQYF
TRBV27,once,TRBJ2-5,TRBD2,TGTGCCAGCAGTCGGAACGGACTAGCGGAAAGAGAGACCCAGTACTTC,CASSRNGLAERETQYF
TRBV5-6,NA,TRBJ1-2,NA,TGTGCCAGCAGCTTGGCACGTCGTCAGGGAGGCCGGGGCTACACCTTC,CASSLARRQGGRGYTF
TRBV7-2,NA,TRBJ1-5,NA,TGTGCCAGCAGCTTGTGCAGGAGGGTACCTAGCAATCAGCCCCAGCATTTT,CASSLCRRVPSNQPQHF
TRBV5-4,NA,TRBJ2-5,NA,TGTGCCAGCAGCTCTCAAGAGACCCAGTACTTC,CASSSQETQYF
TRBV30,once,TRBJ2-1,NA,TGTGCCTGGAGTGTTTCCAATGAGCAGTTCTTC,CAWSVSNEQFF
TRBV7-5,NA,TRBJ2-3,NA,TGTGCCAGAAGCTTAGCGGGCGGGAGGGAGACAGATACGCAGTATTTT,CARSLAGGRETDTQYF
TRBV25-1,NA,TRBJ1-1,NA,TGTGCCAGCAGTGATCCAGACAGTGAAGCTTTCTTT,CASSDPDSEAFF
TRBV28,NA,TRBJ2-1,NA,TGTGCCAGCAGACGAAAATACCGGGACACTAGGGAAAGGGAGCAGTTCTTC,CASRRKYRDTREREQFF
TRBV21-1,NA,TRBJ2-1,NA,TGTGCCAGCGGGGACTCGACCGGACCCAAATCGAACGGGTACAATGAGCAGTTCTTC,CASGDSTGPKSNGYNEQFF
TRBV9,few,TRBJ2-7,NA,TGTGCCAGCAGCGAGTCGGACAGTCTGTCTCTCCCGCAGTACTTC,CASSESDSLSLPQYF
TRBV4-1,once,TRBJ1-1,NA,TGCGCCAGCAGCCAAGATGCCGGCTTTTTGAACACTGAAGCTTTCTTT,CASSQDAGFLNTEAFF
TRBV9,NA,TRBJ2-2,NA,TGTGCCAGCAGCGTTGGCGGGGAGCTGTTTTTT,CASSVGGELFF
TRBV13,NA,TRBJ2-1,TRBD2,TGTGCCAGCAGCTTAGGGCCCCAAGGGCGGGAGGCCTACAATGAGCAGTTCTTC,CASSLGPQGREAYNEQFF
TRBV2,NA,TRBJ2-7,TRBD2,TGTGCCAGCATTCCCGCTCCGGGACTAAACTACGAGCAGTACTTC,CASIPAPGLNYEQYF
TRBV7-9,NA,TRBJ2-6,NA,TGTGCCAGCAGCTTCGTCAATTCTGGGGCCAACGTCCTGACTTTC,CASSFVNSGANVLTF
TRBV23-1,NA,TRBJ2-1,TRBD1,TGCGCCAGCAGCCGGGACAGGGGTTACAATGAGCAGTTCTTC,CASSRDRGYNEQFF
TRBV27,NA,TRBJ2-1,NA,TGTGCCAGCAGGCCTAGGGTGGCGTACAATGAGCAGTTCTTC,CASRPRVAYNEQFF
TRBV19,NA,TRBJ2-3,TRBD1,TGTGCCAGTAAGTTACAGGGGGCTAGCACAGATACGCAGTATTTT,CASKLQGASTDTQYF
TRBV7-6,NA,TRBJ1-2,NA,TGTGCCAGCAGCCCCTCAGGGAAGGCCTATGGCTACACCTTC,CASSPSGKAYGYTF
TRBV28,NA,TRBJ2-7,TRBD2,TGTGCCAGCAGTTTTTCTGGGACTAAAGCCTACGAGCAGTACTTC,CASSFSGTKAYEQYF
TRBV19,NA,TRBJ2-3,NA,TGTGCCAGTAGTCCACGGACGGGAGATACGCAGTATTTT,CASSPRTGDTQYF
TRBV5-8,NA,TRBJ2-5,TRBD2,TGTGCCAGCACCCCTTGGGAGGGGTCCCAAGAGACCCAGTACTTC,CASTPWEGSQETQYF
TRBV19,NA,TRBJ2-1,TRBD1,TGTGCCAGTAGTATCACAGGGGGACAGGGGGCCTCCTACAATGAGCAGTTCTTC,CASSITGGQGASYNEQFF
TRBV7-2,once,TRBJ1-1,NA,TGTGCCAGCAGCTTCTCCACCACTGAAGCTTTCTTT,CASSFSTTEAFF
TRBV9,NA,TRBJ2-5,NA,TGTGCCAGCAGCGCAACAGGGTACGAGACCCAGTACTTC,CASSATGYETQYF
TRBV9,once,TRBJ2-7,TRBD1,TGTGCCAGCAGCGTTGGGACAGGTACCTACGAGCAGTACTTC,CASSVGTGTYEQYF
TRBV7-8,NA,TRBJ2-7,NA,TGTGCCAGCAGCTTATATGTTGGCTCCTACGAGCAGTACTTC,CASSLYVGSYEQYF
TRBV4-1,NA,TRBJ1-1,TRBD1,TGCGCCAGCAGTCAACGAACGACAGGGATAGACACTGAAGCTTTCTTT,CASSQRTTGIDTEAFF
TRBV2,NA,TRBJ1-5,TRBD1,TGTGCCAGCAGCGGGGACAGCACATCGGGCAATCAGCCCCAGCATTTT,CASSGDSTSGNQPQHF
TRBV6-5,NA,TRBJ1-3,NA,TGTGCCAGCAGTTACGCCGGCTCTTCTGGAAACACCATATATTTT,CASSYAGSSGNTIYF
TRBV27,NA,TRBJ2-1,TRBD2,TGTGCCAGCAGCCCCGCTAGCGGGAGAGCTCAATTCTTC,CASSPASGRAQFF
TRBV7-9,once,TRBJ1-6,NA,TGTGCCAGCAGCGGTGGCAGGGCAGGTTCACCCCTCCACTTT,CASSGGRAGSPLHF
TRBV5-8,NA,TRBJ1-4,TRBD1,TGTGCCAGCAGCTACGGACAGGGGATATTTGAAAAACTGTTTTTT,CASSYGQGIFEKLFF
TRBV5-6,NA,TRBJ2-3,TRBD2,TGTGCCAGCAGCTTGGCTCTAGCGGCAACAGATACGCAGTATTTT,CASSLALAATDTQYF
TRBV27,NA,TRBJ2-7,NA,TGTGCCAGCAGTTTTCACCCCGACGAGCAGTACTTC,CASSFHPDEQYF
TRBV9,NA,TRBJ1-1,NA,TGTGCCAGCAGCGTAGGTGGGCAGGGCGGAGCTTTCTTT,CASSVGGQGGAFF
TRBV19,NA,TRBJ1-5,TRBD1,TGTGCCAGTAGTCCCCCGGGACAGCAATTCAATCAGCCCCAGCATTTT,CASSPPGQQFNQPQHF